This record covers a single T cell receptor (beta chain). Antigen: not known. The data were taken from a study of post-analysis software for immune sequencing data. The study, taken as a whole, reports: Patients had higher frequencies than controls of roughly 5 TRBV segments, including TRBV5-6, TRBV5-1 and TRBV20-1.

Sequencing libraries made from TCR beta cDNA carried unique molecular identifiers. MiXCR was run by TCRdb on the PCR reads, yielding one entry per CDR3 protein. The table shows some 890,000 distinct CDR3 sequences, with around 50% occurring only once. Trimming stripped 2 bases from V and 4 bases from J, with 15 bases between. The CDR3 totals 16 residues. Germline CDR1 is MNHEY and CDR2 is SVGAGI. This TCR came from a girl aged 5-17 years with multiple sclerosis. This chain links TRBV6-5 with TRBJ2-1, with D possibly being TRBD1 (6 bases). The sequenced sample was blood. The CDR3 loop reads CASSYGGRSGYNEQFF. The DNA of the CDR3 is TGTGCCAGCAGTTACGGGGGCCGGAGCGGTTACAATGAGCAGTTCTTC.